These 5 T cell receptor beta chains came from one sample sequenced in a study of monozygotic twins with inflammatory bowel disease. From the 5' RACE reads, TCRdb lists one entry per CDR3 protein and no DNA. The repertoire table contains 350,000 to 550,000 distinct CDR3 sequences. Material: blood. Receptors originate from a human donor with ulcerative colitis or Crohn's disease, or a healthy co-twin of an affected twin (not recorded which).

The V call is TRBV5-4, the J call TRBJ2-1. The CDR3 extends over 14 amino acids. Germline V gene data show CDR1 as SGHNT and CDR2 as YYREEE (reference sequence). CDR3 residues: CASSSEGLMVEQFF.

V gene TRBV5-1 combines with J gene TRBJ2-1; the D gene TCRdb calls, TRBD2, cannot be checked with no DNA. The length of the CDR3 is 15 residues. Germline V CDR1 and CDR2: SGHRS, YFSETQ. The CDR3: CASSPGLAENNEQFF.

This chain connects TRBV7-2 to TRBJ1-5; absent DNA, TCRdb's TRBD1 call cannot be checked. Germline lookup yields CDR1 SGHTA and CDR2 FQGNSA. This CDR3 contains 15 residues. CDR3 amino acids: CASSLAQTGNQPQHF.

The V gene is TRBV12-3 or TRBV12-4, the J gene TRBJ2-1; TCRdb calls TRBD2, which cannot be checked without DNA. The CDR3 covers 16 residues. Here the CDR3 reads CASSRRLAGGLDEQFF.

The chain has TRBV10-3 and TRBJ2-1; the D gene TCRdb calls, TRBD2, cannot be checked with no DNA. Looked up from germline, CDR1 is ENHRY and CDR2 is SYGVKD. This CDR3 comprises 11 residues. The CDR3 protein is CAISDGPLAFF.